The next 26 T cell receptor beta chains were all read from a single sample in a study of monozygotic twins with inflammatory bowel disease. TCRdb reworked the 5' RACE reads into one entry per CDR3 protein, no DNA. The specimen's table records just under 45,000 distinct CDR3 sequences. The material sequenced was blood. These receptors came from a human donor with ulcerative colitis or Crohn's disease, or a healthy co-twin of an affected twin (not recorded which).

The chain combines TRBV28 with TRBJ2-5; TCRdb calls TRBD2, which cannot be checked without DNA. This CDR3 is 15 amino acids long. The germline CDR1 and CDR2 sequences are MDHEN and SYDVKM. CDR3 sequence reads: CASSLAGGPLETQYF.

The chain employs TRBV20-1 and TRBJ2-7; TCRdb gives TRBD2 as the D gene, but with no DNA this cannot be confirmed. Germline values: CDR1 DFQATT, CDR2 SNEGSKA (reference sequence). This CDR3 comprises 14 residues. Here the CDR3 reads CSAPFPSGLYEQYF.

This chain joins TRBV19 and TRBJ2-7; TCRdb returns TRBD1, unconfirmable since there is no DNA. Germline V lookup: CDR1 LNHDA, CDR2 SQIVND (reference sequence). The CDR3 length is 15 residues. Here the CDR3 reads CASSFTWQGAYEQYF. Full variable domain (outside the CDR3, taken from reference TRBV19 and TRBJ2-7): DGGITQSPKYLFRKEGQNVTLSCEQNLNHDAMYWYRQDPGQGLRLIYYSQIVNDFQKGDIAEGYSVSREKKESFPLTVTSAQKNPTAFYLCASSFTWQGAYEQYFGPGTRLTVT.

J is TRBJ1-2 and V is TRBV12-3 or TRBV12-4; there is no DNA to check the TCRdb D call of TRBD1. CDR3 length: 14 residues. CDR3 loop: CASRAPGQGRSYTF.

V usage is TRBV4-1 and J usage is TRBJ2-1; TCRdb returns TRBD1, unconfirmable since there is no DNA. The CDR3 contains 12 residues. Germline CDR1 MGHRA, CDR2 YSYEKL. The CDR3 sequence: CASRQGANEQFF.

The chain employs TRBV3-1 and TRBJ1-2; TCRdb gives TRBD1 as the D gene, but with no DNA this cannot be confirmed. CDR3 size: 14 residues. CDR1 LGHDT and CDR2 YNNKEL come from the germline V gene (reference sequence). The CDR3 loop is CASSQVAGDYGYTF.

The CDR3 is CASSQGLAGAGETQYF. The chain uses TRBV4-1 and TRBJ2-5; lacking DNA, the TRBD2 call made by TCRdb goes unchecked. This CDR3 spans 16 amino acids. The germline gives CDR1 MGHRA, CDR2 YSYEKL.

V is TRBV10-3 and J is TRBJ1-5. The length of the CDR3 is 15 residues. Germline loops: CDR1 ENHRY, CDR2 SYGVKD. The CDR3: CAISDHTRGNQPQHF.

V usage is TRBV6-2 or TRBV6-3 and J usage is TRBJ1-2; TCRdb's D call of TRBD1 is untestable without DNA. This CDR3 is 14 amino acids long. The germline V gene encodes CDR1 MNHEY and CDR2 SVGEGT. CDR3 amino acids: CASSYSDRFYGYTF.

The gene calls are TRBV12-5 and TRBJ2-1; lacking DNA, the TRBD1 call made by TCRdb goes unchecked. CDR1 LGHNT and CDR2 FRNRAP come from the germline V gene. This CDR3 is built from 13 residues. The CDR3 reads CASGLFGGQEQFF.

The chain carries TRBV24-1 and TRBJ1-2; TCRdb's D call of TRBD1 is untestable without DNA. The CDR3 has 15 residues. Germline-derived CDR1 and CDR2 are KGHDR and SFDVKD. CDR3 sequence: CATSDPDTVGGGYTF.

This rearrangement joins TRBV9 to TRBJ1-1. The germline V gene encodes CDR1 SGDLS and CDR2 YYNGEE. The CDR3 covers 14 residues. The CDR3 sequence is CASSVEASSGEAFF.

Considering frequency, this clonotype is medium-sized (0.01 to 0.1%). This CDR3 is CASTGSGNGFYEQYF. The rearrangement links TRBV27 to TRBJ2-7; TCRdb returns TRBD2, unconfirmable since there is no DNA. Germline lookup yields CDR1 MNHEY and CDR2 SMNVEV (reference sequence). The CDR3 spans 15 residues.

The chain couples TRBV30 to TRBJ2-3; TCRdb lists TRBD2, though no DNA is available to test this call. CDR1 and CDR2 from the germline V gene are GTSNPN and SVGIG (reference sequence). The length of the CDR3 is 15 residues. CDR3 sequence: CAWTETSGRLDTQYF.

This rearrangement joins TRBV5-4 to TRBJ1-4; the TRBD1 assignment by TCRdb is unverifiable without DNA. CDR1 is SGHNT and CDR2 is YYREEE in the germline V gene (reference sequence). This CDR3 contains 13 residues. The CDR3 protein is CASSRDRGEKLFF.

The V and J genes are TRBV28 and TRBJ2-7. Germline V lookup: CDR1 MDHEN, CDR2 SYDVKM. The CDR3 covers 11 residues. CDR3 loop: CATRNSYEQYF.

The rearrangement joins TRBV5-1 to TRBJ1-2. CDR3 length equals 14 residues. Germline assignment: CDR1 SGHRS and CDR2 YFSETQ. The CDR3 loop is CASSLTAHYYGYTF.

V is TRBV30 and J is TRBJ2-3; the D gene TCRdb calls, TRBD2, cannot be checked with no DNA. Per germline, CDR1 GTSNPN and CDR2 SVGIG (reference sequence). The length of the CDR3 is 17 residues. CDR3 region: CAKKLAGGTRRGDTQYF.

The chain's CDR3 is CASSAVGQGTDTQYF. The V gene is TRBV6-2 or TRBV6-3, the J gene TRBJ2-3; no DNA is available, so the TRBD1 call from TCRdb remains unchecked. The CDR3 loop spans 15 amino acids. The V gene's germline CDR1 is MNHEY and CDR2 SVGEGT.

CDR3 amino acids: CASSQHPGQGSGEQYF. This chain connects TRBV3-1 to TRBJ2-7; with no DNA, the TCRdb D assignment of TRBD1 cannot be verified. CDR1 and CDR2 from the germline V gene are LGHDT and YNNKEL (reference sequence). This CDR3 is 16 amino acids long.

The chain joins TRBV29-1 to TRBJ2-2; TCRdb names TRBD1, which stays unverified in the absence of DNA. Germline-derived CDR1 and CDR2 are SQVTM and ANQGSEA. CDR3 length: 14 residues. CDR3 region: CSVVGGTNTGELFF.

The chain couples TRBV19 to TRBJ1-5; TCRdb's assignment of TRBD1 cannot be checked, as there is no DNA. This CDR3 region has 16 residues. Germline assignment: CDR1 LNHDA and CDR2 SQIVND (reference sequence). This CDR3 is CASSISGTLQDQPQHF.

The chain couples TRBV6-1 to TRBJ2-7; TCRdb indicates TRBD1, and absent DNA this call remains unverified. This CDR3 contains 14 residues. Germline V gives CDR1 MNHNS, CDR2 SASEGT. The CDR3 spells CASSPGAATYEQYF.

The CDR3 region is CAISESRTSGRTDTQYF. The chain recombines TRBV10-3 with TRBJ2-3; TCRdb gives TRBD2 as the D gene, but with no DNA this cannot be confirmed. Germline V gene sequence: CDR1 ENHRY, CDR2 SYGVKD. The CDR3 runs 17 residues.

This sequence joins TRBV7-2 and TRBJ2-3; TCRdb indicates TRBD1, and absent DNA this call remains unverified. The CDR3 consists of 14 residues. Germline loops: CDR1 SGHTA, CDR2 FQGNSA. Here the CDR3 reads CASIAGGQGNTQYF.

The chain is built from TRBV5-8 and TRBJ1-1; TCRdb picks TRBD1, but there is no DNA to check that call. Germline loops: CDR1 SGHTS, CDR2 YDEGEE. This CDR3 spans 15 amino acids. CDR3 region: CASSRGSVGNTEAFF.